These T cell receptor beta chains were read from a single sample in a study of T-cell reconstitution after alpha-beta-depleted transplantation in children. TCRdb redid the calling of the PCR reads with MiXCR, one entry per CDR3 protein. The sample gives some 290,000 distinct CDR3 sequences, about 10% of which show up once; over 9% is in the top ten. Material: PBMCs from the stem cell graft donor, obtained from the stem cell graft. These receptors were collected from a human donor who donated a stem cell graft to a child with SCID. The CDR3 runs from the conserved cysteine through the conserved F or W. The order of the fields is V gene, clone size, D gene, J gene, CDR3 DNA, CDR3 protein. D genes are given only for firm matches. The size of a clone is reported for some rows only, either as once, few or many, or as a class for expanded clones.

>TRBV2|few|-|TRBJ2-1
TGTGCCAGCAGTGGTCAGTACAATGAGCAGTTCTTC
CASSGQYNEQFF
>TRBV20-1|-|-|TRBJ2-1
TGCAGTGCTAGTGGGATAGGGGGGAATAGCGGGCAGTTCTTC
CSASGIGGNSGQFF
>TRBV12-5|-|-|TRBJ2-5
TGTGCTAGTGGTTTGGTAATAGGGGACAAGCAGGCGACCCAGTACTTC
CASGLVIGDKQATQYF
>TRBV12-3/TRBV12-4|few|TRBD1|TRBJ1-1
TGTGCCAGCAGCCTGAACGGATGGACAGGTGAAGCTTTCTTT
CASSLNGWTGEAFF
>TRBV25-1|many|TRBD1|TRBJ2-5
TGTGCCAGCAGTGAAAGGACAGGGATGACACAAGAGACCCAGTACTTC
CASSERTGMTQETQYF
>TRBV11-2|few|TRBD2|TRBJ2-5
TGTGCCAGCAGCTTCCCCCGGGGTAGCGGGAGCTCGTCAGAGACCCAGTACTTC
CASSFPRGSGSSSETQYF
>TRBV6-5|-|-|TRBJ2-2
TGTGCCAGCAGTTACCGGTGGGACACCGGGGAGCTGTTTTTT
CASSYRWDTGELFF
>TRBV29-1|many|-|TRBJ2-3
TGCAGCGTTGCTGGTGCTAGCACAGATACGCAGTATTTT
CSVAGASTDTQYF
>TRBV14|-|-|TRBJ2-3
TGTGCCAGCAGCCAAATGGGGGCGTTAACTTTAGATACGCAGTATTTT
CASSQMGALTLDTQYF
>TRBV6-5|many|TRBD2|TRBJ2-2
TGTGCCAGCAGTTCACGGAGGCCGGGGGGGTCTTACACCGGGGAGCTGTTTTTT
CASSSRRPGGSYTGELFF
>TRBV2|few|-|TRBJ1-2
TGTGCCAGCAAGGTGGGGTCCTACACCTTC
CASKVGSYTF
>TRBV27|few|-|TRBJ1-2
TGTGCCAGCAGTCCGCGGGGGATGGGTGGCTACACCTTC
CASSPRGMGGYTF
>TRBV7-2|few|-|TRBJ1-5
TGTGCCAGCAGCTTATCGGGGGCGCCGAGCAATCAGCCCCAGCATTTT
CASSLSGAPSNQPQHF
>TRBV7-6|-|-|TRBJ1-3
TGTGCCAGCAGCTTAGCAGGGACCTCCTCTGGAAACACCATATATTTT
CASSLAGTSSGNTIYF
>TRBV5-1|-|-|TRBJ1-5
TGCGCCAGCTCCTCAGGGATATCTAGCAATCAGCCCCAGCATTTT
CASSSGISSNQPQHF
>TRBV7-6|few|TRBD1|TRBJ2-7
TGTGCCAGCAGCTCGGGACAGCTAACCTACGAGCAGTACTTC
CASSSGQLTYEQYF
>TRBV5-1|many|-|TRBJ2-7
TGCGCCAGCAGTAAGACTGACTACGAGCAGTACTTC
CASSKTDYEQYF
>TRBV5-1|-|-|TRBJ1-4
TGCGCCAGCAGCTTGGGGCCTCGGTTCGGGGATGAAAAACTGTTTTTT
CASSLGPRFGDEKLFF
>TRBV12-3/TRBV12-4|-|-|TRBJ2-5
TGTGCCAGCAACGGCGTGGAAGAGACCCAGTACTTC
CASNGVEETQYF
>TRBV3-1|-|-|TRBJ2-3
TGTGCCAGCACCCAGGTGGTGACATGGACATATACGCAGTATTTT
CASTQVVTWTYTQYF
>TRBV6-5|-|TRBD2|TRBJ2-3
TGTGCCAGCAGTTACGGGGTCAGCGGGGGAGCAGATACGCAGTATTTT
CASSYGVSGGADTQYF
>TRBV10-3|many|TRBD2|TRBJ2-1
TGTGCCATCAGTCGGACTAGCGGGCTCTACAATGAGCAGTTCTTC
CAISRTSGLYNEQFF
>TRBV5-1|-|TRBD1|TRBJ2-5
TGCGCCAGTCGCCAATCCGGGACAGCACAAGAGACCCAGTACTTC
CASRQSGTAQETQYF
>TRBV11-2|few|-|TRBJ2-7
TGTGCCGGTAGCAGATCGGACACCGGCTACGAGCAGTACTTC
CAGSRSDTGYEQYF
>TRBV20-1|many|-|TRBJ2-2
TGCAGTGCTAGAGAGGTTTCGGGAACCGGGGAGCTGTTTTTT
CSAREVSGTGELFF
>TRBV29-1|-|-|TRBJ2-7
TGCAGCGTTGAACAGGGGCCCCCCTACGAGCAGTACTTC
CSVEQGPPYEQYF
>TRBV5-1|many|-|TRBJ1-2
TGCGCCAGCAGCTTAGGGGAATCCTATGGCTACACCTTC
CASSLGESYGYTF
>TRBV5-5|-|-|TRBJ1-2
TGTGCCAGCAGCGATCCGGGGGGCGCGGTCTATGGCTACACCTTC
CASSDPGGAVYGYTF
>TRBV12-3/TRBV12-4|many|TRBD2|TRBJ2-1
TGTGCCAGCAGCTTACTAGCGGAGCAGTTCTTC
CASSLLAEQFF
>TRBV2|many|-|TRBJ2-2
TGTGCCAGCCGTAGGGCCGGGGAGCTGTTTTTT
CASRRAGELFF
>TRBV6-5|few|-|TRBJ2-3
TGTGCCAGCAGTTACTCCGGGGCCACCGATACGCAGTATTTT
CASSYSGATDTQYF
>TRBV2|many|TRBD1|TRBJ2-7
TGTGCCAGCAGTTGGACAGGGTACGAGCAGTACTTC
CASSWTGYEQYF
>TRBV2|-|TRBD1|TRBJ2-3
TGTGCCAGCAGTGAAGTCAGGGGGAGCACAGATACGCAGTATTTT
CASSEVRGSTDTQYF